Below are 4 T cell receptor beta chains sequenced from a single sample in a study of T cell repertoires in ileal Crohn's disease. Time point in this sample: neoterminal ileum biopsy at postoperative endoscopy, about 6 months after surgery. TCRdb's table, derived via immunoSEQ multiplex PCR, lists solely in-frame clones and lacks some. Counted here are approximately 13,000 clones, 65% to 80% occurring once; the ten biggest clones make up around 8.7%. The material sequenced was ileal tissue. These receptors were collected from an adult with Crohn's disease.

This clone was seen once. The chain recombines TRBV30 with TRBJ1-6; D not resolved. Trimming removed 4 bases from V and 5 bases from J, with 12 bases in between. Germline CDR1 and CDR2: GTSNPN and SVGIG (reference sequence). The CDR3 runs 14 residues. Written as DNA, the CDR3 is TGTGCCTGGACCTCAGGTCTCAATAATTCACCCCTCCACTTT. This translates into CAWTSGLNNSPLHF.

The chain has TRBV5-1 and TRBJ2-7, with 8 bases fitting TRBD2. Trimming at V came to 0 bases and at J to 4 bases, leaving 0 bases not matched to a gene. CDR1 and CDR2 from the germline V gene are SGHRS and YFSETQ. The CDR3 contains 13 residues. CDR3 nucleotide sequence: TGCGCCAGCAGCTTGGCTAGCGGGTACGAGCAGTACTTC. It codes for CASSLASGYEQYF.

The chain is built from TRBV5-1 and TRBJ2-3, with D perhaps TRBD1 (6 bases). V was clipped by 8 bases and J by 1 base, with 11 bases between them. In germline, CDR1 is SGHRS, CDR2 YFSETQ. This CDR3 contains 13 residues. The CDR3 here is CASTGKGTDTQYF. The CDR3 bases are TGCGCCAGTACAGGGAAGGGCACAGATACGCAGTATTTT.

A note on this clone: Additional DNA sequences in this sample encode the identical CDR3. The chain links TRBV18 to TRBJ1-1; D is unclear. V was pared by 5 bases and J by 3 bases, with 10 bases between. The germline CDR1 and CDR2 sequences are KGHSH and LQKENI. The CDR3 consists of 13 residues. The CDR3 sequence is CASSGQDDTEAFF. CDR3 DNA sequence: TGTGCCAGCTCAGGTCAGGATGACACTGAAGCTTTCTTT.